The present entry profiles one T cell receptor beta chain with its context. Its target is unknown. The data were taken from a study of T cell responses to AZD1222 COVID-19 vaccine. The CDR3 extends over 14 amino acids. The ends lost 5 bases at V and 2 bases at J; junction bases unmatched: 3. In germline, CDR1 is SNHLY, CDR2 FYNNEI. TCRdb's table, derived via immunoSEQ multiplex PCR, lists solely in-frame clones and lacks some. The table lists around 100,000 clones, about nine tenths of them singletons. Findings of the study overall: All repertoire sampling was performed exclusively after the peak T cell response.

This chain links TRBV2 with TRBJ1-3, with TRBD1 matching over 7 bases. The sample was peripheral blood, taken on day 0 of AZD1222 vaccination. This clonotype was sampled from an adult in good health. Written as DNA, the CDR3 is TGTGCCAGCAGTCCAACAGGGGCTGGAAACACCATATATTTT. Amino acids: CASSPTGAGNTIYF.